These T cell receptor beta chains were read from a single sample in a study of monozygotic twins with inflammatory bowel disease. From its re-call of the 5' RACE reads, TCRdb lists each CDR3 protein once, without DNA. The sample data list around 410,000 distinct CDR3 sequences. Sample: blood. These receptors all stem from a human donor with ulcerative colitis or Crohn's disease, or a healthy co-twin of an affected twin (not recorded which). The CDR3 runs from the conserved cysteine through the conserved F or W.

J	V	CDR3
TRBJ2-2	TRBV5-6	CASSFSMGTGELFF
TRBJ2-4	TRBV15	CATSRDGGLGNIQYF
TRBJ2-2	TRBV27	CASCRTQETGELFF
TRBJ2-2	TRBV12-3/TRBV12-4	CASSSRQLNTGELFF
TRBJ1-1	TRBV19	CASSNPDSQNTEAFF
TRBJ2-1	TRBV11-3	CASSFESGERNEQFF
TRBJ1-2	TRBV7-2	CASSLDLRNYGYTF
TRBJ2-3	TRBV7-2	CASSLVLAGGTDTQYF
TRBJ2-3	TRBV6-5	CASSYRGPLDTQYF
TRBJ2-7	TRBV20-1	CSASPTTSVTYEQYF
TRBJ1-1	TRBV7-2	CASSLDARTEAFF
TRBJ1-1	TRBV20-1	CSARDYTGVTEAFF
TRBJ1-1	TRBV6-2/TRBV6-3	CASRAGQVNTEAFF
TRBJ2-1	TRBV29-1	CSVALAEDNEQFF
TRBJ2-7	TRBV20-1	CSAPRSSYEQYF
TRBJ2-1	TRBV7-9	CASSSGLFVHEQFF
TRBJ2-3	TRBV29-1	CSVDSPAGGGRTDTQYF
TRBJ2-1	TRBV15	CATSRDWGTEGYNEQFF
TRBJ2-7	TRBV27	CASSFTASYEQYF
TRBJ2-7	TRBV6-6	CASRPPGQLYEQYF
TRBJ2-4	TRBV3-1	CASRAGAKNIQYF
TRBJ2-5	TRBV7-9	CASSLVGSETQYF
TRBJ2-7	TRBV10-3	CAISDRDREYEQYF
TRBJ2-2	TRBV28	CASSYPRRGANTGELFF
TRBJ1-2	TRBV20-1	CSARKGANYGYTF
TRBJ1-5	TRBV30	CAWSVRGRGEQPQHF
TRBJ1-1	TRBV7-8	CASSLPRGGYTEAFF
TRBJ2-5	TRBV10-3	CAIRPGGVETQYF
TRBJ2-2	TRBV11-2	CASTQLNGELFF
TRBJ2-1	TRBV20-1	CSAPFGRGMGEQFF
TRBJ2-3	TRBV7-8	CASSPLTSTDTQYF
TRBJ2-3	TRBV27	CASSPRGLAGYTDTQYF
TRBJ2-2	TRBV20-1	CSARDSGRTNTGELFF
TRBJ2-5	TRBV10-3	CAIRNPGTHQETQYF
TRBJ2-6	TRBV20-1	CSARDREAGANVLTF
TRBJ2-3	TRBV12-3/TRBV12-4	CASSVLAGGATHTDTQYF
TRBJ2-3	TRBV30	CAWAGTGHTDTQYF
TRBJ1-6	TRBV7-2	CASSLERGPNSPLHF
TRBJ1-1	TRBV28	CASRTGGGYTEAFF
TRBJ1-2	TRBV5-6	CASSLLTPGGNYGYTF
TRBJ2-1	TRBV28	CASRLTPGLAARSSYNEQFF
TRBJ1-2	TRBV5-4	CASSPPGRDYGYTF